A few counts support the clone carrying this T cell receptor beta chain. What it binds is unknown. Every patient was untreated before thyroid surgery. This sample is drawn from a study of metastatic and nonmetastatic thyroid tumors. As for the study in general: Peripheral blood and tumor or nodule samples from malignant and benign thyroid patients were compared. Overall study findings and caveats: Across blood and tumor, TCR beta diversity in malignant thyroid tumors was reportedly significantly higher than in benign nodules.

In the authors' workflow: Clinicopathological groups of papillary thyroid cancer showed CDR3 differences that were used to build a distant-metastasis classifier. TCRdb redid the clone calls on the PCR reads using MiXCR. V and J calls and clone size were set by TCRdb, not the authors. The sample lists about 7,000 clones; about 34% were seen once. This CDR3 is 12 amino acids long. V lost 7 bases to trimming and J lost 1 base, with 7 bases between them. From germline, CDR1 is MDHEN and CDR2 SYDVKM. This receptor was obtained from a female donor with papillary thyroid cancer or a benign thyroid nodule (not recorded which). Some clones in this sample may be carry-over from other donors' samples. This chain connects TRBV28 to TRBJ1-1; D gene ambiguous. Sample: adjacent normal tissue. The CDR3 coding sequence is TGTGCCAGCACTCAAACGAACACTGAAGCTTTCTTT. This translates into CASTQTNTEAFF.